Reported below is one TCR beta chain. These data belong to a study of blood T cell repertoires in COVID-19. Study as a whole: COVID-19 samples, acute and convalescent, were from the United States, Italy and Spain. The cDNA or gDNA used as material had been derived from T cells, B-cell-depleted T cells, or PBMCs.

V lost 7 bases and J lost 0; bases outside the gene matches: 11. Germline V gives CDR1 LNHDA, CDR2 SQIVND (reference sequence). The length of the CDR3 is 16 residues. Per the study methods: Cell counts per sample came from amplifying reference gene primers. Produced via immunoSEQ multiplex PCR; TCRdb's table is partial and in-frame only. V and J calls and clone size come straight from that table; D and trimming were deduced from the DNA. Found here are a few hundred thousand clones, over 70% of them singletons; the top ten hold over 8.5%. Specimen: peripheral blood. The chain has TRBV19 and TRBJ1-1; 7 positions agree with TRBD1. The sequence derives from a human donor in a cohort sampled during active COVID-19. CDR3 sequence (DNA): TGTGCCAGTACCCTAAGAACAGGGGCTCTGAACACTGAAGCTTTCTTT. Translated: CASTLRTGALNTEAFF.